A selection of T cell receptor beta chains follows, all from one sample in a study of blood T cell repertoires in COVID-19. Measured with immunoSEQ multiplex PCR; TCRdb has only the in-frame clones, and not every one. Of roughly 500,000 clones listed, approximately 83% are singletons. Sequencing used peripheral blood. Receptors originate from a human donor in a cohort sampled during active COVID-19. Both conserved end residues are part of each CDR3. D genes are given only for firm matches. Where a row states a size, it is once, few, many or the class of an expanded clone; other rows omit it.

d_call,j_call,v_call,clone_size,cdr3_nt,cdr3_aa
TRBD1,TRBJ1-4,TRBV29-1,once,TGCAGCGTTGAAGCCCCCCGGGACAGGGGTCACCTTCCCGGGTATGAAAAACTGTTTTTT,CSVEAPRDRGHLPGYEKLFF
-,TRBJ2-7,TRBV18,-,TGTGCCAGCTCACCACCGGCAGGTACCTCCTACGAGCAGTACTTC,CASSPPAGTSYEQYF
-,TRBJ2-2,TRBV25-1,-,TGTGCCAGCAGTGGGCTATTTGGAGGAGTCGACACCGGGGAGCTGTTTTTT,CASSGLFGGVDTGELFF
TRBD1,TRBJ1-5,TRBV5-8,-,TGTGCCAGCAGCCAGTACCGGGACAGGGTATGGAATCAGCCCCAGCATTTT,CASSQYRDRVWNQPQHF
-,TRBJ2-3,TRBV5-1,-,TGCGCCAGCAGCTTGGAGTCCCCCGGGACAGATACGCAGTATTTT,CASSLESPGTDTQYF
-,TRBJ1-3,TRBV28,once,TGTGCCAGCAGTGTAACCCGACAATCTGGAAACACCATATATTTT,CASSVTRQSGNTIYF
-,TRBJ2-1,TRBV7-2,-,TGTGCCAGCAGCTTGGGGACCCTTGGGGGAGGTGAGCAGTTCTTC,CASSLGTLGGGEQFF
TRBD2,TRBJ2-1,TRBV11-2,-,TGTGCCAGCAGCTTAGGGGGATCTAGCGGGCAGTTCTTC,CASSLGGSSGQFF
TRBD1,TRBJ2-3,TRBV28,-,TGTGCCAGCAGTCGACAGGGATCCACAGATACGCAGTATTTT,CASSRQGSTDTQYF
-,TRBJ1-1,TRBV10-3,once,TGTGCCATTGCGGGCCGGGACACTGAAGCTTTCTTT,CAIAGRDTEAFF
TRBD1,TRBJ2-2,TRBV5-1,-,TGCGCCAGCAGCTCCCCTCCTACAGGGGCTACGAACACCGGGGAGCTGTTTTTT,CASSSPPTGATNTGELFF
TRBD2,TRBJ2-3,TRBV19,-,TGTGCCAGTAGTCAGGCTAGCGGGCTCACAGATACGCAGTATTTT,CASSQASGLTDTQYF
-,TRBJ1-2,TRBV10-3,-,TGTGCCATCAGCGTCAGGGCTCGGGATGGCTACACCTTC,CAISVRARDGYTF
TRBD2,TRBJ2-1,TRBV7-2,-,TGTGCCAGCAGCTTAGTCAGTAGCGGGAGGGAGGAGCAGTTCTTC,CASSLVSSGREEQFF
TRBD1,TRBJ1-2,TRBV6-1,-,TGTGCCAGCAGTGAAGCGCGGCCGACAGGGGCGGGGGGCTACACCTTC,CASSEARPTGAGGYTF
TRBD1,TRBJ1-2,TRBV30,once,TGTGCCTGGATTCCCGACAGGGGCGCTAACTATGGCTACACCTTC,CAWIPDRGANYGYTF
TRBD2,TRBJ2-1,TRBV27,-,TGTGCCAGCAGTTCCCCCGTTAGCGGGAGTGGTAATGAGCAGTTCTTC,CASSSPVSGSGNEQFF
-,TRBJ2-1,TRBV7-3,few,TGTGCCAGCAGCTTATTCAGAAGCTCCTACAATGAGCAGTTCTTC,CASSLFRSSYNEQFF
TRBD1,TRBJ1-3,TRBV4-2,-,TGTGCCAGCAGCGGAGACAGGGTAGCTGGAAACACCATATATTTT,CASSGDRVAGNTIYF
-,TRBJ1-2,TRBV19,-,TGTGCCAGTAGTATAGGACTGGGAGCCCCAGATGGCTACACCTTC,CASSIGLGAPDGYTF
-,TRBJ2-5,TRBV4-1,once,TGCGCCAGCAGCCAGCATAGAGACGGACTCGCCAAAGAGACCCAGTACTTC,CASSQHRDGLAKETQYF
-,TRBJ2-3,TRBV28,-,TGTGCCAGCAGAGGCCAGGGGACCCGGCCCAGAGATACGCAGTATTTT,CASRGQGTRPRDTQYF
-,TRBJ1-6,TRBV5-8,-,TGTGCCAGCAGTTCTAGGGGTCTTAATTCACCCCTCCACTTT,CASSSRGLNSPLHF
-,TRBJ2-3,TRBV7-3,-,TGTGCCAGCAGCTCCTCCGGACTTAGAGATACGCAGTATTTT,CASSSSGLRDTQYF
-,TRBJ1-2,TRBV6-5,-,TGTGCCAGCAGCAAAGACCAGGGGTTCTATGGCTACACCTTC,CASSKDQGFYGYTF
TRBD1,TRBJ2-3,TRBV7-3,-,TGTGCCAGCAGCTTATGGGGACAGGGGACAGGGGAGGTTGCAGATACGCAGTATTTT,CASSLWGQGTGEVADTQYF
TRBD1,TRBJ1-5,TRBV28,-,TGTGCCAGCTTCCATAGGGGCAGGGGGTTCAATCAGCCCCAGCATTTT,CASFHRGRGFNQPQHF
-,TRBJ2-1,TRBV7-9,-,TGTGCCAGCAGCTTCGCGAGCTCCTACAATGAGCAGTTCTTC,CASSFASSYNEQFF
-,TRBJ1-2,TRBV4-1,-,TGCGCCAGCAGCCAAGACCCCAGGCCCGGAACGTATGGCTACACCTTC,CASSQDPRPGTYGYTF
-,TRBJ1-2,TRBV5-1,-,TGCGCCAGCAGCTTGGGCCAAGGGGTGGCAAGGGATGGCTACACCTTC,CASSLGQGVARDGYTF
-,TRBJ2-5,TRBV7-2,-,TGTGCCAGCAGCTTAGACAGATACCAAGAGACCCAGTACTTC,CASSLDRYQETQYF
-,TRBJ2-1,TRBV7-2,few,TGTGCCAGCAGCTTAGGGCATCAGGATGAGCAGTTCTTC,CASSLGHQDEQFF
TRBD2,TRBJ2-3,TRBV4-1,-,TGCGCCAGCAGCCGACTATCCCCAGCGGGAGAGGGAGATACGCAGTATTTT,CASSRLSPAGEGDTQYF
-,TRBJ1-1,TRBV29-1,-,TGCAGCGTTGCGGCAGGGCGAAACACTGAAGCTTTCTTT,CSVAAGRNTEAFF
-,TRBJ1-2,TRBV28,-,TGTGCCACCCACTACGGTTCTGGCTACACCTTC,CATHYGSGYTF
-,TRBJ1-1,TRBV30,-,TGTGCCTGGATACTCCGAGGGCCGAACACTGAAGCTTTCTTT,CAWILRGPNTEAFF
-,TRBJ2-5,TRBV3-1/TRBV3-2,-,TGTGCCAGCAGCCAAGACAGGTGGATACCAACCTTCTCCCAGTACTTC,CASSQDRWIPTFSQYF
-,TRBJ2-2,TRBV7-3,-,TGTGCCAGCAGCTTAGGGCAGATGAGAACCGGGGAGCTGTTTTTT,CASSLGQMRTGELFF
-,TRBJ2-7,TRBV4-2,-,TGTGCCAGCAGCCCGAACCCCGGCGGCTACGAGCAGTACTTC,CASSPNPGGYEQYF
TRBD2,TRBJ2-4,TRBV3-1/TRBV3-2,-,TGTGCCAGCAGCCAAGATAAGGGCGGGAGAACCAAAAACATTCAGTACTTC,CASSQDKGGRTKNIQYF
-,TRBJ1-4,TRBV10-1,-,TGCGCCAGCAGTGAGCCCGGGAGTGAAAAACTGTTTTTT,CASSEPGSEKLFF
-,TRBJ2-1,TRBV13,-,TGTGCCAGCAGCTTGAGGCTAGTCAATGAGCAGTTCTTC,CASSLRLVNEQFF
TRBD1,TRBJ1-1,TRBV6-4,once,TGTGCCAGCAGTGAGCGAGGGGGCGCGACTGAAGCTTTCTTT,CASSERGGATEAFF
-,TRBJ2-3,TRBV28,-,TGTGCCAGCAATGGAGTTTCCCCAAGCACAGATACGCAGTATTTT,CASNGVSPSTDTQYF
TRBD1,TRBJ2-7,TRBV5-6,-,TGTGCCAGCAGCCTCGACAGGGGTTCAGGAGAGCAGTACTTC,CASSLDRGSGEQYF
-,TRBJ2-6,TRBV7-3,once,TGTGCCAGCAGCTCCCCCGGGGAAAGCTCTGGGGCCAACGTCCTGACTTTC,CASSSPGESSGANVLTF
-,TRBJ1-4,TRBV14,-,TGTGCCAGCAGCCAGAGTAACAGGGTTGAAAAACTGTTTTTT,CASSQSNRVEKLFF
TRBD2,TRBJ2-3,TRBV2,-,TGTGCCAGCAGAAGACTAGCGGGAGGGCCCGATACGCAGTATTTT,CASRRLAGGPDTQYF
TRBD2,TRBJ2-5,TRBV5-1,-,TGCGCCAGCAGCTATACGGGACTAGCGGGAGGCACCTACCAAGAGACCCAGTACTTC,CASSYTGLAGGTYQETQYF
-,TRBJ2-3,TRBV13,-,TGTGCCAGCAGCATGCGGGGAACGGGCACAGATACGCAGTATTTT,CASSMRGTGTDTQYF
TRBD2,TRBJ2-1,TRBV4-3,-,TGCGCCAGCAGCCAAATGGGGGGGTCCAATGAGCAGTTCTTC,CASSQMGGSNEQFF
TRBD1,TRBJ1-1,TRBV29-1,-,TGCAGCTTTTACAGGGGAAACACTGAAGCTTTCTTT,CSFYRGNTEAFF
-,TRBJ1-1,TRBV18,-,TGTGCCAGCTCACAAGGAGTCGTCGCCAGGGCCTCGGACACTGAAGCTTTCTTT,CASSQGVVARASDTEAFF
TRBD1,TRBJ1-4,TRBV19,-,TGTGCCAGTATCGGGACAGCAACTAATGAAAAACTGTTTTTT,CASIGTATNEKLFF